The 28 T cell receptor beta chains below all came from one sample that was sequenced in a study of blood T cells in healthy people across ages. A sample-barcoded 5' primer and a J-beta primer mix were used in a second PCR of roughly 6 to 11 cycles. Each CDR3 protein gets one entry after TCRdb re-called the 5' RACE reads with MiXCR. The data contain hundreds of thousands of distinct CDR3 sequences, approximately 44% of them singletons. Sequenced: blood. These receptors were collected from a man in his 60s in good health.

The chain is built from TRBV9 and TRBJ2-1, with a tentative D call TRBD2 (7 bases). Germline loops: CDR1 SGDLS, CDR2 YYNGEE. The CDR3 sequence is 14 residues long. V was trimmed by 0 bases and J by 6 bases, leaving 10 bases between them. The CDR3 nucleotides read TGTGCCAGCAGCGTAGAGGGGGGGGCCAATGAGCAGTTCTTC. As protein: CASSVEGGANEQFF.

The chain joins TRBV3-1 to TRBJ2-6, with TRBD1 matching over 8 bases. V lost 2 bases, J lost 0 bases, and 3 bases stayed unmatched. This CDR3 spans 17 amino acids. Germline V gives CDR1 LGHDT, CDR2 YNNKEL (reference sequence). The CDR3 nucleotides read TGTGCCAGCAGCCAACAGGGGGCGTTCTCTGGGGCCAACGTCCTGACTTTC. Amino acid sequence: CASSQQGAFSGANVLTF.

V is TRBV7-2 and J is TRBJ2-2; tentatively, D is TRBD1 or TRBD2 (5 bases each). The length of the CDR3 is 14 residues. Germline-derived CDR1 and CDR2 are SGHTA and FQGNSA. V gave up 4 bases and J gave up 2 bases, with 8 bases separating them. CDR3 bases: TGTGCCAGCAGCTGGGGGTCAAACACCGGGGAGCTGTTTTTT. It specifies CASSWGSNTGELFF.

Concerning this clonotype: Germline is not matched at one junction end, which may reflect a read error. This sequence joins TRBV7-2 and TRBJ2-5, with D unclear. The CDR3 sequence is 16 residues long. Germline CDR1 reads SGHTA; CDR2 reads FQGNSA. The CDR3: CACSLKGAQAPETQYF. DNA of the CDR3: TGTGCCTGCAGCTTAAAGGGTGCCCAGGCTCCGGAGACCCAGTACTTC.

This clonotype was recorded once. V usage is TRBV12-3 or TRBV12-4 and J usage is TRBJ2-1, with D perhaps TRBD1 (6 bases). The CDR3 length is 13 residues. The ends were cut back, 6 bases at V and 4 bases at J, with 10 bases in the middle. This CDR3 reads CASSADRYNEQFF. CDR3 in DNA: TGTGCCAGCAGCGCTGACAGGTACAATGAGCAGTTCTTC.

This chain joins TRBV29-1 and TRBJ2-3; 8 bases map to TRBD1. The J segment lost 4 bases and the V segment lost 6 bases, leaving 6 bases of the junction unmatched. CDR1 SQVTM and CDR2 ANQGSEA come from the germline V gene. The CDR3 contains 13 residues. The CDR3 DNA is TGCAGCGTCGACAAGACAGGGGCAGATACGCAGTATTTT. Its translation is CSVDKTGADTQYF.

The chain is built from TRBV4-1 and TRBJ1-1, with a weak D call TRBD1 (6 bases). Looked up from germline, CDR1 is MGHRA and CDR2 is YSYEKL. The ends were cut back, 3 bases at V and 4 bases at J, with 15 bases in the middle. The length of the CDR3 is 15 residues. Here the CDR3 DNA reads TGCGCCAGCAGCCAGGACGGGGGAGGGGGCACTGAAGCTTTCTTT. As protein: CASSQDGGGGTEAFF.

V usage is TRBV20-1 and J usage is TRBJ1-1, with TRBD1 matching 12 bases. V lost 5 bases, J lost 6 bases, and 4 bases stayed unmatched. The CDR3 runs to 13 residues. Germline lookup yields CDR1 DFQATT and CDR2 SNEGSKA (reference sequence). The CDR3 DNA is TGCAGTGCTCCGGGACAGGGGGCTTCTGAAGCTTTCTTT. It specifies CSAPGQGASEAFF.

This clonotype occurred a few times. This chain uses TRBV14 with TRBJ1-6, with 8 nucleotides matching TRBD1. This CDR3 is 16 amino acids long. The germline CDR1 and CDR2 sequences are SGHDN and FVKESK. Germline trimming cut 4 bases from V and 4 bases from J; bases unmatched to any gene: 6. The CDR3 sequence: CASSPRQGHYNSPLHF. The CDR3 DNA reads TGTGCCAGCAGCCCCCGACAGGGGCATTATAATTCACCCCTCCACTTT.

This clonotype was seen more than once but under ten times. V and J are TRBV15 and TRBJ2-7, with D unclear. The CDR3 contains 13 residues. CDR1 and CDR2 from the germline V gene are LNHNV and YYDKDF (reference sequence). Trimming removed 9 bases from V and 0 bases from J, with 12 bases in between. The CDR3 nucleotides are TGTGCCACTCGGACCGAATTCTCCTACGAGCAGTACTTC. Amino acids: CATRTEFSYEQYF.

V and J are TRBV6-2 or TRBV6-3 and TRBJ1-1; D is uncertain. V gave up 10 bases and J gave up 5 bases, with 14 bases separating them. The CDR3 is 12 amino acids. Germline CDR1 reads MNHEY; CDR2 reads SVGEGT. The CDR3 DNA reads TGTGCCACCTTAAACGACTGGACTGAAGCTTTCTTT. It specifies CATLNDWTEAFF.

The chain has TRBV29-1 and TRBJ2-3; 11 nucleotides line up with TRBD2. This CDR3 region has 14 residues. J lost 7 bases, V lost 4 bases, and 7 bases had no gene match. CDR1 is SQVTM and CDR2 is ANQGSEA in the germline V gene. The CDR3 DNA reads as TGCAGCGTTGTAGGTACTAGCGGGGGCTATACGCAGTATTTT. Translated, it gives CSVVGTSGGYTQYF.

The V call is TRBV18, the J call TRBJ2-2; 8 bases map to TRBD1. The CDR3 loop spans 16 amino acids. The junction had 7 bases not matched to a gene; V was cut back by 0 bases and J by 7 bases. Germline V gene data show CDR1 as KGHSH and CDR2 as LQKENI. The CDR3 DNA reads TGTGCCAGCTCACCACCGTCTGGACAGGGCGACGGGGAGCTGTTTTTT. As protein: CASSPPSGQGDGELFF.

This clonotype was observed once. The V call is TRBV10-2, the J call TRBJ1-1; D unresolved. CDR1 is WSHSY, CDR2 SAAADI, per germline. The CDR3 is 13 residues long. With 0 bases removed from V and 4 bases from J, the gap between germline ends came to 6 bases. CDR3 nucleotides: TGCGCCAGCAGTGAGTCGCGTGGCACTGAAGCTTTCTTT. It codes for CASSESRGTEAFF.

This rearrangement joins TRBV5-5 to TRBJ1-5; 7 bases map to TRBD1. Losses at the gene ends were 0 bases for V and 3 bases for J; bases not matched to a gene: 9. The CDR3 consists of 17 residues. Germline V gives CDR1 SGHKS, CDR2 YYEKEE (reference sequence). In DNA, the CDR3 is TGTGCCAGCAGCTTGGACTACCAGACAGGGTCCAATCAGCCCCAGCATTTT. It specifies CASSLDYQTGSNQPQHF.

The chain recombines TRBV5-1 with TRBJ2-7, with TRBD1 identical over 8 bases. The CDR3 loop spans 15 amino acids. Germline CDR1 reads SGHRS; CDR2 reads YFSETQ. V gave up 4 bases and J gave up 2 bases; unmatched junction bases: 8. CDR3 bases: TGCGCCAGCAGCCACGGACAGGGTCCTACCTACGAGCAGTACTTC. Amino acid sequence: CASSHGQGPTYEQYF.

As DNA, the CDR3 is TGCAGCGTTGTTATGGACTATGGCTACACCTTC. Amino acid sequence: CSVVMDYGYTF. This chain connects TRBV29-1 to TRBJ1-2; D is ambiguous. CDR1 is SQVTM, CDR2 ANQGSEA, per germline. This CDR3 spans 11 amino acids. The V gene lost 4 bases and the J gene lost 3 bases, with 6 bases spanning the gap.

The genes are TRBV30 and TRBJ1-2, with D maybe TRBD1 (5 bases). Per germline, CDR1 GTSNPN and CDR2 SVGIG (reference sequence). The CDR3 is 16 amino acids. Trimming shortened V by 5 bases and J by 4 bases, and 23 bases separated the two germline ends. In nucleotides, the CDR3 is TGTGCCTGGCAGTCCCGGGGCGGCTATTTAACCTATGGCTACACCTTC. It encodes CAWQSRGGYLTYGYTF.

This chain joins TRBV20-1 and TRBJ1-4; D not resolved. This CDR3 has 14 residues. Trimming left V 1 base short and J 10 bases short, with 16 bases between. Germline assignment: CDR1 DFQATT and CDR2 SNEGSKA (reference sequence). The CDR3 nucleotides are TGCAGTGCTAGAGGCCCGATCGCCGTAGGAAAACTGTTTTTT. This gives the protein CSARGPIAVGKLFF.

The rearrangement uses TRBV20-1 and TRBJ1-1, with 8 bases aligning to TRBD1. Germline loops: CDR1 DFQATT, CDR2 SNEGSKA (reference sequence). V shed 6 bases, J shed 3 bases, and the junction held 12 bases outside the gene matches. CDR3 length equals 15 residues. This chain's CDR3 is CSAEKVGQGHTEAFF. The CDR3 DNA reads TGCAGTGCGGAGAAGGTCGGACAGGGTCACACTGAAGCTTTCTTT.

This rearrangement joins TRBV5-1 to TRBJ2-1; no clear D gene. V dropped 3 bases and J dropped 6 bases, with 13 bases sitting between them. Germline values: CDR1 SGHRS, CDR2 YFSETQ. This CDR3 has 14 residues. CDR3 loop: CASSYLTTPNEQFF. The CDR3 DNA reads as TGCGCCAGCAGCTACTTGACAACCCCCAATGAGCAGTTCTTC.

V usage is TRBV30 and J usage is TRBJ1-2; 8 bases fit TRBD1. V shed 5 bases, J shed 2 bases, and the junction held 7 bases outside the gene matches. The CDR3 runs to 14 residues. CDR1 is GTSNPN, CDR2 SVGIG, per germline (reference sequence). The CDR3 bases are TGTGCCTGGGGACAGGGAAGTTTGAACTATGGCTACACCTTC. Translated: CAWGQGSLNYGYTF.

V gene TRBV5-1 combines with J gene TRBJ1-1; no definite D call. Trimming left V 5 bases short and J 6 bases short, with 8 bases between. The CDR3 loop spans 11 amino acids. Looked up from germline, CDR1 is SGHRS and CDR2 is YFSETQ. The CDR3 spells CASRREAEAFF. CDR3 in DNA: TGCGCCAGCAGGAGGGAGGCTGAAGCTTTCTTT.

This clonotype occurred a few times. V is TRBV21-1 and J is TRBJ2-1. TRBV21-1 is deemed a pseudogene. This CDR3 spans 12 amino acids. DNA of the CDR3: TGTGCCAGCAGCAAAAGTGACAATGAGCAGTTCTTC. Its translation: CASSKSDNEQFF.

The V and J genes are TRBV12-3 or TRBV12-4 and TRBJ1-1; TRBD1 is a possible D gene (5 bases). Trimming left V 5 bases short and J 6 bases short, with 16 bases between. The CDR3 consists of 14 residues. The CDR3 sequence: CASSPPGRGSEAFF. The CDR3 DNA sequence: TGTGCCAGCAGTCCCCCGGGGAGGGGTTCTGAAGCTTTCTTT.

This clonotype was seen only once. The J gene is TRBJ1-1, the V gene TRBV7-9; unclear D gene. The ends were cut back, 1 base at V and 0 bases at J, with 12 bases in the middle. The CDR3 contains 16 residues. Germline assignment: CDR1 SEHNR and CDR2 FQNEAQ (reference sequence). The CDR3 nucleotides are TGTGCCAGCAGCTTAGAGGACCTTGCCTTGAACACTGAAGCTTTCTTT. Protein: CASSLEDLALNTEAFF.

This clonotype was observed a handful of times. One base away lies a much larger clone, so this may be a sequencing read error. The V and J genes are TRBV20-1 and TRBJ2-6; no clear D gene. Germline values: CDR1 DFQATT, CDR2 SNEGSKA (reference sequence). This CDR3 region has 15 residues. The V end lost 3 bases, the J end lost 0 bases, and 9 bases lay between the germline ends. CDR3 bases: TGCAGTGCTAGGTCCGGCGCCTCTGGGGCCAACGTCCTGACTTTC. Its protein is CSARSGASGANVLTF.

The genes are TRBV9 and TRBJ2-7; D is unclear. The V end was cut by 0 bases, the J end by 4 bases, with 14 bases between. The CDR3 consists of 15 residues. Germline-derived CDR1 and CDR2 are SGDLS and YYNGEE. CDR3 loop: CASSVASGLDYEQYF. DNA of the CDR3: TGTGCCAGCAGCGTAGCATCGGGTTTAGATTACGAGCAGTACTTC. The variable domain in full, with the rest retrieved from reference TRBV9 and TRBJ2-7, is DSGVTQTPKHLITATGQRVTLRCSPRSGDLSVYWYQQSLDQGLQFLIQYYNGEERAKGNILERFSAQQFPDLHSELNLSSLELGDSALYFCASSVASGLDYEQYFGPGTRLTVT.